Sequencing of this T cell receptor beta chain was carried out in a study of CD8+ T cells in alopecia areata. The researchers isolated CD4+ and CD8+ T cells from PBMCs by sorting. In each case, RNA was isolated and then reverse transcribed into cDNA as the sequencing template. Assay used: immunoSEQ multiplex PCR; TCRdb lists only in-frame clones, some missing. The sample consists of some 170,000 clones, about 63% of them appearing once. The CDR3 has 15 amino acids. V was cut by 4 bases and J by 2 bases, with 13 bases left in between. Here the sequenced sample was CD4+ T cells sorted from blood, taken at week 0. The chain combines TRBV23-1 with TRBJ2-3; D gene ambiguous. TRBV23-1 is an open reading frame whose function is uncertain. The source of this sequence is a human donor with alopecia areata. The CDR3 reads CASSRRSQFTDTQYF. CDR3 bases: TGCGCCAGCAGTCGGCGCAGCCAATTCACAGATACGCAGTATTTT.